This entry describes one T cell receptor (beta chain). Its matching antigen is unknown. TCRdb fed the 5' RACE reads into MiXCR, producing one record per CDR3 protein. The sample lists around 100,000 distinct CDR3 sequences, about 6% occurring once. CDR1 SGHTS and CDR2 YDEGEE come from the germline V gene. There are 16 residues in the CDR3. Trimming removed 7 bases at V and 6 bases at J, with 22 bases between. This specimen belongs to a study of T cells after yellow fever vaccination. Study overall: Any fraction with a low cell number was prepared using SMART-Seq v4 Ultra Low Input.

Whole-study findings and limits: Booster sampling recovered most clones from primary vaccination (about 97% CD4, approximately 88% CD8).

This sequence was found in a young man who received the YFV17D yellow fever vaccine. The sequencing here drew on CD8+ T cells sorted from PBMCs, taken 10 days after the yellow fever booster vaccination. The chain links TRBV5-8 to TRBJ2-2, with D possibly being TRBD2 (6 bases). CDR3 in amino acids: CASPLRLVQRSGELFF. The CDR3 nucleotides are TGTGCCAGCCCGCTCCGACTAGTTCAACGGTCCGGGGAGCTGTTTTTT. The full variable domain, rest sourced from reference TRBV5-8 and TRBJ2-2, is EAGVTQSPTHLIKTRGQQATLRCSPISGHTSVYWYQQALGLGLQFLLWYDEGEERNRGNFPPRFSGRQFPNYSSELNVNALELEDSALYLCASPLRLVQRSGELFFGEGSRLTVL.